This TCR beta chain is drawn from a study of identical twins. Using its own MiXCR run on the 5' RACE reads, TCRdb lists one record per CDR3 protein. This sample has 600,000 to 700,000 distinct CDR3 sequences, with 21% found just once. Only a few counts were recorded for this clonotype. Its antigen is not known. Broader study findings: Zero-insertion results could be subject to partial confounding by invariant MAIT and iNKT cells.

This same sample was also part of a study on T cells expressing NK-cell markers.

Sequencing used PBMCs. This TCR was recovered from a woman under 30 in good health.

The CDR3 DNA is TGCGCCAGCAGCCAAGCCGGGACTTCCACAACCGGGGAGCTGTTTTTT. The encoded protein is CASSQAGTSTTGELFF. The chain is built from TRBV4-1 and TRBJ2-2; D may be TRBD2 (6 bases). V lost 1 base and J 5 bases, leaving 14 bases between the germline ends. The CDR3 is 16 residues long. Germline-derived CDR1 and CDR2 are MGHRA and YSYEKL.